A single sample is the source of the 2 T cell receptor beta chains below, sequenced in a study of blood T cell repertoires in COVID-19 (dated by TCRdb to about 2020). The library came from the immunoSEQ multiplex PCR assay. The table was pulled from immuneACCESS by TCRdb, which kept in-frame rearrangements only. Such tables lose some clones; where checked, under half of the loss comes from unresolved V genes, and the rest has no known cause. Present in this sample are roughly 400,000 clones, roughly 87% of which were seen just once. The top ten clonotypes cover 0.55% to 0.75% of the sample. The sample comprised PBMCs or T cells enriched from blood (not recorded which). Source of these receptors: a man between 18 and 35 years old who had recovered from COVID-19.

This clone has only one observation. This sequence joins TRBV24-1 and TRBJ1-2; D call uncertain. The germline V gene encodes CDR1 KGHDR and CDR2 SFDVKD. This CDR3 is built from 13 residues. The V end lost 10 bases, the J end lost 8 bases, and 19 bases lay between the germline ends. CDR3 in amino acids: CATWSSSTGGYTF. The CDR3 DNA reads TGTGCCACGTGGTCCTCCTCAACGGGGGGCTACACCTTC.

J is TRBJ1-2 and V is TRBV30; D perhaps matches TRBD1 (6 bases). CDR1 is GTSNPN, CDR2 SVGIG, per germline (reference sequence). The ends were cut back, 3 bases at V and 5 bases at J, with 10 bases in the middle. The length of the CDR3 is 12 residues. CDR3 sequence: CAWSSGEYGYTF. The CDR3 nucleotides read TGTGCCTGGAGCTCAGGGGAATATGGCTACACCTTC.